This TCR beta chain comes out of a study of cytomegalovirus exposure and HLA in healthy donors. The CDR3 length is 16 residues. This clone occurred a few times. The primer mix had 60 Vbeta and 13 Jbeta primers. Sequencing was performed with immunoSEQ multiplex PCR; in TCRdb, only in-frame clones are kept and a portion is missing. Among about 150,000 clones listed, around a tenth were seen once. The chain joins TRBV12-2 to TRBJ1-2; the tabulated D call, TRBD1, remains unverified against the DNA. TRBV12-2 is a documented pseudogene. The sequence was collected from a male donor in good health and CMV-seronegative. Sequenced material: PBMCs. DNA for the CDR3: TGTGCAAGTCGCTCCGCCGAAGTAAGGCAGGGCTATGGCTACACCTTC. This translates into CASRSAEVRQGYGYTF.